This TCR beta chain was sequenced during a study of cytomegalovirus exposure and HLA in healthy donors. Looking at the study overall: Roughly 180 million T cells yielded 120 million or so unique TCR beta sequences, as an earlier analysis found. Falling in the Caucasian-associated ancestry cluster were 80% to 90% of some 400 genotyped donors.

The primer mix had 60 Vbeta and 13 Jbeta primers. Only in-frame clones appear in the TCRdb table, and some are missing; sequencing was by immunoSEQ multiplex PCR. This sample carries approximately 32,000 clones, more than 85% of them seen once, and the ten largest clones take 2% to 3%. Trimming took off 2 bases at V and 7 bases at J, with 11 bases between the two ends. Per germline, CDR1 SQVTM and CDR2 ANQGSEA. The length of the CDR3 is 12 residues. Whole-study findings and limits: The authors assumed roughly uniform sequencing depth across donors for presence/absence analyses.

Of note for this clone: Antigen: not known.

The TCR was taken from a woman between 18 and 30 years old in good health and CMV-seronegative. The chain links TRBV29-1 to TRBJ1-2; no firm D call. The specimen sequenced was PBMCs. The CDR3 sequence: CSVEIGRTGYTF. DNA for the CDR3: TGCAGCGTTGAAATAGGGAGGACTGGCTACACCTTC.